These 15 T cell receptor beta chains came from one sample sequenced in a study of blood T cells in healthy people across ages. A J-beta primer mix and a sample-barcoded 5' primer were used in a second PCR of about 7 to 12 cycles. TCRdb re-analysed the 5' RACE reads in MiXCR, keeping a single row per CDR3 protein. The repertoire holds 1,500,000 or so distinct CDR3 sequences, with roughly 59% as singletons. Sequencing was performed on blood. These receptors all come from a man younger than 35 in good health.

As to this clonotype: A junction boundary mismatches the germline segment, possibly from a read error. The J gene is TRBJ1-6, the V gene TRBV27; TRBD1 is a possible D gene (5 bases). The CDR3 has 13 residues. In germline, CDR1 is MNHEY, CDR2 SMNVEV (reference sequence). The CDR3 DNA follows: TGTGCCAGCAGTTATCAGGGAGTTTCACCCCACCACTTT. Its translation is CASSYQGVSPHHF.

Concerning this clonotype: Germline is not matched at one junction end, which may reflect a read error. The chain carries TRBV20-1 and TRBJ1-6; 7 bases match TRBD1. Per the germline V gene, CDR1 is DFQATT and CDR2 is SNEGSKA (reference sequence). This CDR3 is 13 amino acids long. For the CDR3, the DNA is TGCAGTGCTTTAGACAGGGTCAATTCACCCCCCCACTTT. It codes for CSALDRVNSPPHF.

The rearrangement uses TRBV29-1 and TRBJ1-5; D is unresolved. The germline V gene has CDR1 SQVTM and CDR2 ANQGSEA. V gave up 4 bases and J gave up 6 bases, with 13 bases separating them. This CDR3 is built from 13 residues. Written as DNA, the CDR3 is TGCAGCGTTGCGGCCCAAACGGGTCAGCCCCAGCATTTT. Protein product: CSVAAQTGQPQHF.

V is TRBV11-2 and J is TRBJ1-6; D possibly corresponds to TRBD1 (6 bases). CDR3 size: 16 residues. V was shortened by 1 base and J by 9 bases, with 16 bases between the two germline ends. Germline-derived CDR1 and CDR2 are SGHAT and FQNNGV. In nucleotides, the CDR3 is TGTGCCAGCAGCTTAGCTCTGGGGGGCTGGAGTTCACCCCTCCACTTT. This gives the protein CASSLALGGWSSPLHF.

The CDR3 protein is CSAGRGAAHTQYF. The DNA for the CDR3 is TGCAGTGCGGGAAGGGGGGCCGCACATACGCAGTATTTT. The chain employs TRBV20-1 and TRBJ2-3; either TRBD1 or TRBD2 may fit D (6 bases each). The CDR3 loop spans 13 amino acids. V lost 6 bases and J 7 bases, leaving 17 bases between the germline ends. Germline loops: CDR1 DFQATT, CDR2 SNEGSKA (reference sequence).

J is TRBJ2-4 and V is TRBV5-6; D is possibly TRBD2 (5 bases). The DNA matches TRBJ2-7 better at its end, which makes the J call doubtful. Looked up from germline, CDR1 is SGHDT and CDR2 is YYEEEE. The CDR3 has 19 amino acids. Here the CDR3 reads CASSNDPDNEGVASYEQYF. CDR3 bases: TGTGCCAGCAGCAATGACCCAGATAACGAGGGAGTGGCGTCCTACGAGCAGTACTTC.

This chain uses TRBV6-6 with TRBJ2-7; the D gene is possibly TRBD1 (5 bases). Germline CDR1 and CDR2: MNHNY and SVGAGI (reference sequence). Trimming pared 5 bases from V and 0 bases from J, leaving 14 bases between. The CDR3 covers 15 residues. CDR3 loop: CASSDRQPSSYEQYF. The DNA of the CDR3 is TGTGCCAGCAGTGATCGACAGCCATCCTCCTACGAGCAGTACTTC.

The V gene is TRBV7-2, the J gene TRBJ2-3, with D maybe TRBD2 (7 bases). Germline V gene lookup returns CDR1 SGHTA and CDR2 FQGNSA. The V end was cut by 7 bases, the J end by 4 bases, with 21 bases between. CDR3 size: 16 residues. CDR3 sequence: CASMAWGAGVPDTQYF. DNA for the CDR3: TGTGCCAGCATGGCGTGGGGGGCGGGAGTGCCAGATACGCAGTATTTT.

With respect to this clonotype: A much larger clone sits a single nucleotide away, making a read error possible. The V and J genes are TRBV4-2 and TRBJ2-2; D might be TRBD2 (5 bases). The CDR3 is made up of 15 amino acids. The germline gives CDR1 LGHNA, CDR2 YNFKEQ. The CDR3 loop is CASSQTDTHTGELLF. CDR3 DNA sequence: TGTGCCAGCAGCCAGACTGACACGCACACCGGGGAGCTGTTGTTT.

This clonotype was detected a few times. The chain combines TRBV6-5 with TRBJ1-2, with D unresolved. Germline lookup yields CDR1 MNHEY and CDR2 SVGAGI. V dropped 2 bases and J dropped 4 bases, with 11 bases sitting between them. CDR3 length: 14 amino acids. CDR3 protein: CASSYRSIGYGYTF. As DNA, the CDR3 is TGTGCCAGCAGTTACCGCTCCATTGGCTATGGCTACACCTTC.

Comment on this clonotype: The conserved final phenylalanine or tryptophan is absent from the CDR3, which likely points to a read error. The chain links TRBV20-1 to TRBJ2-3, with a weak D call TRBD2 (5 bases). The V end lost 0 bases, the J end lost 2 bases, and 12 bases lay between the germline ends. From germline, CDR1 is DFQATT and CDR2 SNEGSKA (reference sequence). The CDR3 runs to 15 residues. The CDR3 loop is CSARDRGIPTDTQYV. CDR3 DNA: TGCAGTGCTAGAGATAGAGGGATACCCACAGATACGCAGTATGTT.

In regard to this clonotype: The junction departs from germline at one end; a sequencing error may be responsible. The chain combines TRBV6-2 or TRBV6-3 with TRBJ2-6; 8 bases fit TRBD1. This CDR3 is 18 amino acids long. Germline V CDR1 and CDR2: MNHEY, SVGEGT. The CDR3 region has the DNA TGTACCAGCAGTTTAAACAGGGGGAGGACCTCTGGGGCCAACGTCCTGACTTTC. Its protein is CTSSLNRGRTSGANVLTF.

The CDR3, as DNA: TGTGCCAGCAGTTCCAAAACCGGGACTCGAACCTACGAGCAGTACTTC. It specifies CASSSKTGTRTYEQYF. The J gene is TRBJ2-7, the V gene TRBV6-2 or TRBV6-3; TRBD2 might be the D (6 bases). The V gene lost 4 bases and the J gene lost 2 bases, with 18 bases spanning the gap. CDR1 and CDR2 from the germline V gene are MNHEY and SVGEGT. This CDR3 has 16 amino acids.

For the CDR3, the DNA is TGTGCCAGCAGTAAAATACCGACAGACTCCTACAATGAGCAGTTCTTC. This sequence encodes CASSKIPTDSYNEQFF. The chain is built from TRBV6-5 and TRBJ2-1, with D perhaps matching TRBD1 (5 bases). This CDR3 is built from 16 residues. With 5 bases removed from V and 0 bases from J, the gap between germline ends came to 14 bases. Germline V gene data show CDR1 as MNHEY and CDR2 as SVGAGI.

CDR3 DNA: TGCGCCAGCAGCCCAGACACAGGCTCCCGCGATATCTACAATGAGCAGTTCTTC. Its protein is CASSPDTGSRDIYNEQFF. The chain recombines TRBV4-1 with TRBJ2-1, with D perhaps TRBD1 (5 bases). The length of the CDR3 is 18 residues. CDR1 is MGHRA, CDR2 YSYEKL, per germline. Trimming removed 4 bases from V and 3 bases from J, with 22 bases in between.